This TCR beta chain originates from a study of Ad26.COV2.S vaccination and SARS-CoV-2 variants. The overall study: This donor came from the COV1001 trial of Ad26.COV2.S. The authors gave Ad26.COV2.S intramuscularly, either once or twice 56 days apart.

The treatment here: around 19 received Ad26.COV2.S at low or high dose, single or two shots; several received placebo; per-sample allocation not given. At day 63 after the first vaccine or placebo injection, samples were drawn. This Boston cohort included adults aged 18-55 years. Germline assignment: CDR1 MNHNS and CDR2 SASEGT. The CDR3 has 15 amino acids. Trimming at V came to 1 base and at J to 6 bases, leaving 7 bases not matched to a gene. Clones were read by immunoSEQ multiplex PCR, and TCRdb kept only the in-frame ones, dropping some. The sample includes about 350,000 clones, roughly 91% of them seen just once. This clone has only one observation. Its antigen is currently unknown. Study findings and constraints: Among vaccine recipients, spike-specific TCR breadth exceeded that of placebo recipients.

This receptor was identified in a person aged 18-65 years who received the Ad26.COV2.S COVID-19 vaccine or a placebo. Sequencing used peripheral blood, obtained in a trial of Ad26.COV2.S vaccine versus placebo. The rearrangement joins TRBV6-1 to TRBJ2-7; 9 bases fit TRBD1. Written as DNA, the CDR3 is TGTGCCAGCAGTGAAGTAGGGACAGGGAGTGGCGAGCAGTACTTC. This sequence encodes CASSEVGTGSGEQYF.